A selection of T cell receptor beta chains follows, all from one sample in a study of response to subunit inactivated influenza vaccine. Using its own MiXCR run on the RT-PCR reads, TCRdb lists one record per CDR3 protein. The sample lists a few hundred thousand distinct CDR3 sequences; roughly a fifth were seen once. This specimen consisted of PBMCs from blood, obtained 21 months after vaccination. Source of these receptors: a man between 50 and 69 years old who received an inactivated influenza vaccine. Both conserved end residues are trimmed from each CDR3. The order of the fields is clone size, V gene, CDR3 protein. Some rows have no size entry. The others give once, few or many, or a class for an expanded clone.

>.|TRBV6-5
ASSYGGRSHEQF
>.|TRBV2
ASRFQEIEKLF
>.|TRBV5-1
ASSPGTGSGETQY
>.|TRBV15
ATSRQTGHGNTIY
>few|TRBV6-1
ASSESSTISYEQY
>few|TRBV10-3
AISESQGRVTEAF
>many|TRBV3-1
ASSQDAGNTEAF
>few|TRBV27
ASRRAGQNNSPLH
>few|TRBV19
ASSPGLAETYEQY
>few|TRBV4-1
ASSRPGAESNQPQH
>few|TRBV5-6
ASSQPGHLDTGELF
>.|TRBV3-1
ASSQVLGRTEQY
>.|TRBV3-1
ASSQDFIWGQGNTIY
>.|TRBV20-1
SATPGLGGNEQF
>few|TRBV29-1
SVAGTRLWGEQY
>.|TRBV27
ASSTLQGGNQPQH
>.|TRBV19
ASSIRHSINEQF
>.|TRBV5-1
ASSPLSKNIQY
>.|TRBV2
ASRVPDRDFQETQY
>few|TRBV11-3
ASGLNMNTEAF
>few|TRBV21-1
ASSRGRPVGNTIY
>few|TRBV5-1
ASSLDRFPQFEQF
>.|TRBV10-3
AIREITRNHNEQF
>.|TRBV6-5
ASSYSRWVTGELF
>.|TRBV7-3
ASSVGAATYQETQY
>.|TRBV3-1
ASSPGLTSATKNIQY
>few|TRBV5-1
ASSSRRQGRDYGYT